This TCR beta chain emerged from a study of response to subunit inactivated influenza vaccine. Study results and limitations: There was a suggestion from the authors that each seasonal influenza vaccination recruits few new T cells.

This clonotype was picked up a small number of times. Its target is unknown. Each CDR3 protein gets one entry after TCRdb re-called the RT-PCR reads with MiXCR. Of 530,000 or so distinct CDR3 sequences in the sample, 11% to 15% were seen once. Trimming removed 6 bases at V and 0 bases at J, with 10 bases between. CDR1 MNHNS and CDR2 SASEGT come from the germline V gene. This CDR3 has 14 residues. This chain links TRBV6-1 with TRBJ2-3; no reliable D call. The sequence derives from a man in his fifties or sixties who received an inactivated influenza vaccine. The input for sequencing was PBMCs from blood, taken about 12 days after vaccination. Here the CDR3 reads CASSSTVSTDTQYF. Written as DNA, the CDR3 is TGTGCCAGCAGCTCGACGGTCAGCACAGATACGCAGTATTTT.